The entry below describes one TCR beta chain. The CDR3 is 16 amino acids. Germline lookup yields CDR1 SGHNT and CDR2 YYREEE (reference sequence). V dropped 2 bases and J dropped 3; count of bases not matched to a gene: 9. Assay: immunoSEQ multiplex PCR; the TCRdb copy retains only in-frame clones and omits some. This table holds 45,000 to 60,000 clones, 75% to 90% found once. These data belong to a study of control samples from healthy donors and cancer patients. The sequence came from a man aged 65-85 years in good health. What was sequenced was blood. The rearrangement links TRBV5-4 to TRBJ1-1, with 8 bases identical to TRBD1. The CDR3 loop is CASSFTSGGLDTEAFF. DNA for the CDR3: TGTGCCAGCAGCTTTACTTCAGGGGGCTTGGACACTGAAGCTTTCTTT. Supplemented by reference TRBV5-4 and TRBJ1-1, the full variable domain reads ETGVTQSPTHLIKTRGQQVTLRCSSQSGHNTVSWYQQALGQGPQFIFQYYREEENGRGNFPPRFSGLQFPNYSSELNVNALELDDSALYLCASSFTSGGLDTEAFFGQGTRLTVV.